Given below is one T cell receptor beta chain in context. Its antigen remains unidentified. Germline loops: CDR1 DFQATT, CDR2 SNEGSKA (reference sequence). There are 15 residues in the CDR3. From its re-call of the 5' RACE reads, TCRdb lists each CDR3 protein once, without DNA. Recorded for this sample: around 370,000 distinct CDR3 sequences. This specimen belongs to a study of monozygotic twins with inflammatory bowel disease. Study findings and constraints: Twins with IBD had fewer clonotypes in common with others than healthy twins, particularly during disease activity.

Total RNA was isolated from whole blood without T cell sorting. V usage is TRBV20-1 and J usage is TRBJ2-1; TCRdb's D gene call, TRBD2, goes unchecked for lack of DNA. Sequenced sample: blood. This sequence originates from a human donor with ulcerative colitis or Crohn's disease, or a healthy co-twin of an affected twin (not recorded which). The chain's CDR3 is CSARTGLAGTNEQFF.